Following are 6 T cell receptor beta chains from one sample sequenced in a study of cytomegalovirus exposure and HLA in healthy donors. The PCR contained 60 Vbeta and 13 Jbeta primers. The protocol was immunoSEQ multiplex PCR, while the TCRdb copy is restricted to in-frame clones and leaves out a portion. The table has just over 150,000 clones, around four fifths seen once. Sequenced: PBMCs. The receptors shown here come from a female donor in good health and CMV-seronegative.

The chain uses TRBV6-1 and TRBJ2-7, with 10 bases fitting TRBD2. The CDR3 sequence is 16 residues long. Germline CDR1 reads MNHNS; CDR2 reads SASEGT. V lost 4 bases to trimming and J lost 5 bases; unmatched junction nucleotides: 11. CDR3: CASSVASSGSANEQYF. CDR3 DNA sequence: TGTGCCAGCAGTGTGGCTTCTAGCGGGAGCGCCAACGAGCAGTACTTC.

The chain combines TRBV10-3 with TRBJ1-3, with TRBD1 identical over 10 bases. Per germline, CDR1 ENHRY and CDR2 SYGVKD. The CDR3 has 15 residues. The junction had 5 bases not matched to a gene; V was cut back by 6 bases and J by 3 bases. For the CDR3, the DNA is TGTGCCATCAGACGGGACAGGGGCGATGGAAACACCATATATTTT. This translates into CAIRRDRGDGNTIYF.

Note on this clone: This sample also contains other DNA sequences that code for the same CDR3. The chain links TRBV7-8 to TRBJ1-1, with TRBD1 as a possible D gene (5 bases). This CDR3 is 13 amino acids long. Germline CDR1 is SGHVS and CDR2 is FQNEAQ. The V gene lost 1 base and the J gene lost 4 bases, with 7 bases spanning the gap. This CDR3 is CASSLGGGTEAFF. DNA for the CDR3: TGTGCCAGCAGCTTAGGGGGGGGCACTGAAGCTTTCTTT.

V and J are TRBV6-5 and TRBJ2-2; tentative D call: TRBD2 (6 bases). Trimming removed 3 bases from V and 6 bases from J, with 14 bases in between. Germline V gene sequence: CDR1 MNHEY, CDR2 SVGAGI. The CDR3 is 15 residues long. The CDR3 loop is CASSYSGSLPGELFF. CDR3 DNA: TGTGCCAGCAGTTATTCCGGGAGTCTTCCCGGGGAGCTGTTTTTT.

The CDR3 loop is CASSLVRGTHYEQYF. DNA of the CDR3: TGTGCCAGCAGCTTAGTCAGGGGGACTCACTACGAGCAGTACTTC. V usage is TRBV7-9 and J usage is TRBJ2-7, with D possibly matching TRBD1 (7 bases). CDR3 length equals 15 residues. Germline V CDR1 and CDR2: SEHNR, FQNEAQ (reference sequence). V dropped 1 base and J dropped 3 bases, with 13 bases sitting between them.

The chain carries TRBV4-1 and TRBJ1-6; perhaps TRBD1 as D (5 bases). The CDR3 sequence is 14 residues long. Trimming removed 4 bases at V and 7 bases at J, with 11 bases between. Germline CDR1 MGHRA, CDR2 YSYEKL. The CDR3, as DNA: TGCGCCAGCAGCCTCCGACAGAGCAATTCACCCCTCCACTTT. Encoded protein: CASSLRQSNSPLHF.